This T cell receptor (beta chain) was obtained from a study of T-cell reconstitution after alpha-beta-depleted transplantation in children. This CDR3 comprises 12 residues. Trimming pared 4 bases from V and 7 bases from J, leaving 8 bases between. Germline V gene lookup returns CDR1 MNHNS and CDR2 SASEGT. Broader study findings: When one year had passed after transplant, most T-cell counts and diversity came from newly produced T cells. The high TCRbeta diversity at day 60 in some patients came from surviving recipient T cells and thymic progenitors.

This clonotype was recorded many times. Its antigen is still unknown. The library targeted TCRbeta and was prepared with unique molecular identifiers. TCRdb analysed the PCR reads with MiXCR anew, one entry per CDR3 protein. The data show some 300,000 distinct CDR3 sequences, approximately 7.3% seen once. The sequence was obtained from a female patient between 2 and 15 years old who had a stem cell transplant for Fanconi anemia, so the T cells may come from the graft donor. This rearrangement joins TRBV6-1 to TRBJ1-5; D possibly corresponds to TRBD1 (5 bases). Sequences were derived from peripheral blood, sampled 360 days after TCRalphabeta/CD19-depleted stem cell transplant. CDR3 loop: CASSGRDQPQHF. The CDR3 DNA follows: TGTGCCAGCAGTGGCAGGGACCAGCCCCAGCATTTT.